These 27 T cell receptor beta chains share one sample of origin, sequenced in a study of blood T cell repertoires in COVID-19. Sequenced by immunoSEQ multiplex PCR; TCRdb stores in-frame clones only, minus some. The sample includes 200,000 to 250,000 clones, roughly 80% of them seen just once. The specimen was peripheral blood. These receptors originate from a woman aged 80 or older with COVID-19, enrolled during active disease.

The chain has TRBV9 and TRBJ1-6; possibly TRBD1 for D (6 bases). Germline loops: CDR1 SGDLS, CDR2 YYNGEE. With 7 bases removed from V and 7 bases from J, the gap between germline ends came to 9 bases. This CDR3 contains 12 residues. DNA for the CDR3: TGTGCCAGCGGACAGTTAAATTCACCCCTCCACTTT. Translating gives CASGQLNSPLHF.

This clone was detected once. The chain uses TRBV7-8 and TRBJ2-7, with D possibly matching TRBD1 (5 bases). Germline CDR1 and CDR2: SGHVS and FQNEAQ. The CDR3 is made up of 16 amino acids. V shed 4 bases and J shed 5 bases, with 21 bases lying between them. CDR3 DNA: TGTGCCAGCAGCTCGCGTGACCGACAGCCCTCGGACGAGCAGTACTTC. It codes for CASSSRDRQPSDEQYF.

The chain carries TRBV27 and TRBJ2-7, with D possibly matching TRBD2 (7 bases). This CDR3 comprises 18 residues. With 4 bases removed from V and 2 bases from J, the gap between germline ends came to 24 bases. Germline CDR1 reads MNHEY; CDR2 reads SMNVEV (reference sequence). The DNA of the CDR3 is TGTGCCAGCAGTTGGGGGGGGTTGACAGGCGCGTTCCCCTACGAGCAGTACTTC. It encodes CASSWGGLTGAFPYEQYF.

This clone has a single count. The genes are TRBV27 and TRBJ2-5, with a possible D match to TRBD1 (7 bases). V dropped 5 bases and J dropped 8 bases, with 12 bases sitting between them. From germline, CDR1 is MNHEY and CDR2 SMNVEV (reference sequence). The CDR3 covers 12 residues. CDR3 in amino acids: CASSHQGGTQYF. CDR3 sequence (DNA): TGTGCCAGCAGTCATCAGGGGGGCACCCAGTACTTC.

V gene TRBV4-2 combines with J gene TRBJ1-2; TRBD1 might be the D (6 bases). V lost 0 bases and J lost 7, with 15 bases in between. Germline assignment: CDR1 LGHNA and CDR2 YNFKEQ. The CDR3 is made up of 15 amino acids. The CDR3 region has the DNA TGTGCCAGCAGCCAAGATGATTACAGGGAGGGTGGCTACACCTTC. Translated, it gives CASSQDDYREGGYTF.

The rearrangement links TRBV12-5 to TRBJ2-1; 7 positions match TRBD1. The CDR3 covers 13 residues. Germline values: CDR1 LGHNT, CDR2 FRNRAP. Trimming took 6 bases from V and 9 from J; bases not matched to a gene: 8. CDR3 nucleotides: TGTGCTAGTGGAATCGAACAGGGGTTTGAGCAGTTCTTC. As protein: CASGIEQGFEQFF.

The J gene is TRBJ1-1, the V gene TRBV27, with a tentative D call TRBD1 (6 bases). The CDR3 has 13 amino acids. With 3 bases removed from V and 10 bases from J, the gap between germline ends came to 15 bases. Germline loops: CDR1 MNHEY, CDR2 SMNVEV (reference sequence). CDR3 bases: TGTGCCAGCAGTTTCGGCAGGGGAGCCCGAGCTTTCTTT. It translates to CASSFGRGARAFF.

The gene calls are TRBV5-4 and TRBJ1-4; possible D gene TRBD1, 5 bases. CDR3 length: 17 residues. V lost 0 bases to trimming and J lost 0 bases, with 12 bases between them. Germline CDR1 reads SGHNT; CDR2 reads YYREEE (reference sequence). The CDR3 protein is CASSLAGGGTTNEKLFF. CDR3 nucleotides: TGTGCCAGCAGCTTGGCCGGGGGGGGAACAACTAATGAAAAACTGTTTTTT.

The rearrangement uses TRBV7-3 and TRBJ2-2; 11 bases are shared with TRBD2. Per the germline V gene, CDR1 is SGHTA and CDR2 is FQGTGA. This CDR3 has 17 amino acids. The junction had 6 bases not matched to a gene; V was cut back by 6 bases and J by 0 bases. CDR3: CASSHIAGGANTGELFF. The CDR3 DNA follows: TGTGCCAGCAGTCATATAGCGGGAGGGGCGAACACCGGGGAGCTGTTTTTT.

The chain uses TRBV5-4 and TRBJ2-7; TRBD2 is a possible D gene (6 bases). Germline lookup yields CDR1 SGHNT and CDR2 YYREEE (reference sequence). The CDR3 has 15 amino acids. Trimming left V 4 bases short and J 0 bases short, with 14 bases between. CDR3 sequence reads: CASSRRESSSYEQYF. In nucleotides, the CDR3 is TGTGCCAGCAGCCGGAGGGAGTCAAGCTCCTACGAGCAGTACTTC.

The chain couples TRBV6-1 to TRBJ1-6, with 10 bases matching TRBD1. V lost 4 bases and J lost 6; bases outside the gene matches: 6. CDR1 is MNHNS and CDR2 is SASEGT in the germline V gene. The CDR3 contains 16 residues. This CDR3 reads CASSGTGTGVNSPLHF. CDR3 coding DNA: TGTGCCAGCAGTGGGACCGGGACAGGGGTTAATTCACCCCTCCACTTT.

The chain carries TRBV13 and TRBJ1-2; 7 bases match TRBD1. Germline V lookup: CDR1 PRHDT, CDR2 FYEKMQ (reference sequence). The CDR3 spans 18 residues. After removal of 1 base from V and 1 base from J, the junction contained 12 bases not matched to a gene. CDR3 nucleotide sequence: TGTGCCAGCAGCTTAGAAGGACAGGCAGCGAGTCGTAACTATGGCTACACCTTC. Amino acids: CASSLEGQAASRNYGYTF.

Only one count was recorded for this clone. V is TRBV5-1 and J is TRBJ2-1; 11 positions match TRBD2. The CDR3 extends over 15 amino acids. V shed 3 bases and J 7 bases; nucleotides not matched to a gene: 6. The germline gives CDR1 SGHRS, CDR2 YFSETQ. CDR3 nucleotide sequence: TGCGCCAGCAGCTCTTTAGCGGGGGGGCCAAATGAGCAGTTCTTC. Translated: CASSSLAGGPNEQFF.

The rearrangement joins TRBV29-1 to TRBJ1-1; 7 bases agree with TRBD1. V trimming: 7 bases; J trimming: 4 bases; junction bases outside the gene matches: 12. The CDR3 has 14 residues. The germline gives CDR1 SQVTM, CDR2 ANQGSEA. The chain's CDR3 is CSETRDSLTTEAFF. In DNA, the CDR3 is TGCAGCGAAACCCGGGACAGCTTAACCACTGAAGCTTTCTTT.

The J gene is TRBJ1-3, the V gene TRBV9, with D maybe TRBD1 (6 bases). CDR3 length: 14 residues. The germline gives CDR1 SGDLS, CDR2 YYNGEE. V gave up 3 bases and J gave up 3 bases, with 10 bases separating them. CDR3 in DNA: TGTGCCAGCAGCGACAGGGCCGGTGGAAACACCATATATTTT. Its protein product is CASSDRAGGNTIYF.

The V gene is TRBV9, the J gene TRBJ1-5; 8 nucleotides align to TRBD1. The length of the CDR3 is 14 residues. CDR1 SGDLS and CDR2 YYNGEE come from the germline V gene. Trimming cost V 2 bases and J 7 bases; bases outside gene matches: 5. CDR3 in DNA: TGTGCCAGCAGCGTTTCAGGGGGCCGGCAGCCCCAGCATTTT. Encoded protein: CASSVSGGRQPQHF.

This clone appeared once. This chain uses TRBV5-8 with TRBJ1-2; 7 bases line up with TRBD1. Germline CDR1 reads SGHTS; CDR2 reads YDEGEE. This CDR3 contains 18 residues. V gave up 4 bases and J gave up 4 bases; unmatched junction bases: 19. CDR3 nucleotide sequence: TGTGCCAGCAGCACCATCCAACCATCGACAGGGCGATCCTATGGCTACACCTTC. It codes for CASSTIQPSTGRSYGYTF.

The chain links TRBV18 to TRBJ1-2; tentative D call: TRBD1 (5 bases). CDR3 length: 13 residues. Trimming stripped 3 bases from V and 7 bases from J, with 12 bases between. The germline V gene encodes CDR1 KGHSH and CDR2 LQKENI. CDR3: CASSPVGLGGYTF. The CDR3 DNA follows: TGTGCCAGCTCACCGGTGGGACTGGGTGGCTACACCTTC.

V and J are TRBV5-1 and TRBJ2-1, with 9 bases matching TRBD1. CDR1 is SGHRS and CDR2 is YFSETQ in the germline V gene. This CDR3 has 14 residues. V shed 1 base, J shed 10 bases, and the junction held 6 bases outside the gene matches. The CDR3 loop reads CASSLPQGAGEQFF. The DNA of the CDR3 is TGCGCCAGCAGCTTGCCACAGGGGGCTGGAGAGCAGTTCTTC.

The V call is TRBV2, the J call TRBJ1-1; D may be TRBD1 (6 bases). Trimming pared 7 bases from V and 0 bases from J, leaving 12 bases between. The CDR3 has 14 amino acids. CDR1 and CDR2 from the germline V gene are SNHLY and FYNNEI. The CDR3 loop reads CASTEGVLNTEAFF. The CDR3 region has the DNA TGTGCCAGCACCGAGGGGGTACTGAACACTGAAGCTTTCTTT.

The V gene is TRBV20-1, the J gene TRBJ2-7, with D possibly TRBD2 on 7 matching bases. CDR1 is DFQATT, CDR2 SNEGSKA, per germline (reference sequence). This CDR3 is built from 15 residues. V was shortened by 3 bases and J by 3 bases, with 18 bases between the two germline ends. CDR3 nucleotides: TGCAGTGCTAGTATTTGGGGGGAGGGACACTACGAGCAGTACTTC. Translation: CSASIWGEGHYEQYF.

In its sample, this clone was seen once. The chain carries TRBV7-6 and TRBJ2-7; the D gene is possibly TRBD2 (6 bases). The germline V gene encodes CDR1 SGHVS and CDR2 FNYEAQ. The CDR3 length is 17 residues. Trimming left V 2 bases short and J 0 bases short, with 17 bases between. The CDR3 spells CASSLRSLEGLSYEQYF. In DNA form, the CDR3 reads TGTGCCAGCAGCTTACGGTCGTTGGAGGGTCTCTCCTACGAGCAGTACTTC.

The chain has TRBV23-1 and TRBJ2-7; TRBD1 might be the D (6 bases). TRBV23-1 is designated an ORF whose function remains uncertain. Trimming removed 2 bases from V and 2 bases from J, with 13 bases in between. The CDR3 sequence is 15 residues long. The CDR3 bases are TGCGCCAGCAGTCAAACACGCAGGGGTACCTACGAGCAGTACTTC. It yields the protein CASSQTRRGTYEQYF.

A few counts support this clone. The chain uses TRBV2 and TRBJ2-7; 10 bases align to TRBD1. Germline V gene lookup returns CDR1 SNHLY and CDR2 FYNNEI. CDR3 length equals 15 residues. With V trimmed by 3 bases and J by 6 bases, 8 bases remained unmatched. The CDR3 is CASSEQGRTGGEQYF. The CDR3 region has the DNA TGTGCCAGCAGTGAGCAGGGGAGGACAGGGGGCGAGCAGTACTTC. The whole variable domain, remainder taken from reference TRBV2 and TRBJ2-7, is EPEVTQTPSHQVTQMGQEVILRCVPISNHLYFYWYRQILGQKVEFLVSFYNNEISEKSEIFDDQFSVERPDGSNFTLKIRSTKLEDSAMYFCASSEQGRTGGEQYFGPGTRLTVT.

J is TRBJ2-5 and V is TRBV3-1 (or the pseudogene TRBV3-2); D call uncertain. Germline V gives CDR1 LGHDT, CDR2 YNNKEL (reference sequence). The CDR3 contains 13 residues. V gave up 5 bases and J gave up 5 bases, with 12 bases separating them. The CDR3 DNA is TGTGCCAGCAGCTCCACCCCAGGCGAGACCCAGTACTTC. Translating it yields CASSSTPGETQYF.

This clone came up once. The sample contains more than one DNA sequence encoding this CDR3. This rearrangement joins TRBV7-3 to TRBJ2-1; weak D call: TRBD2 (5 bases). Germline V gene lookup returns CDR1 SGHTA and CDR2 FQGTGA. V was clipped by 6 bases and J by 6 bases, with 6 bases between them. The length of the CDR3 is 11 residues. The CDR3 coding sequence is TGTGCCAGCAGTAGCGCCAATGAGCAGTTCTTC. Its translation is CASSSANEQFF.

The rearrangement joins TRBV7-9 to TRBJ1-2; weak D call: TRBD1 (5 bases). This CDR3 has 13 residues. The germline V and J ends were trimmed by 5 bases and 2 bases, with 9 bases remaining between them. Germline CDR1 is SEHNR and CDR2 is FQNEAQ (reference sequence). CDR3 nucleotides: TGTGCCAGCAGCACCGGGGGGAACTATGGCTACACCTTC. Its translation is CASSTGGNYGYTF.